The 11 T cell receptor beta chains below come from one sample, sequenced in a study of post-analysis software for immune sequencing data (dated by TCRdb to between 2014 and 2016). Libraries were constructed by PCR. The sequencing machine was an Illumina HiSeq 2500. To reduce PCR and sequencing biases, unique molecular identifiers were incorporated into the TCR beta cDNA libraries. TCRdb cleaned the public reads at Q25 with fastp, built clones with MiXCR and kept in-frame beta chains. CDR3 protein duplicates are merged, each entry listing the most common genes and DNA. This sample is represented by 700,000 to 900,000 distinct CDR3 sequences; about half of them were singletons. The ten largest clonotypes hold roughly 4.5% of the sample. Results and caveats for the whole study, not just this receptor: Significantly higher frequencies in patients than in controls were found for a few TRBV segments, including TRBV5-6, TRBV5-1 and TRBV20-1.

No antigen has been identified for these receptors. The sample taken for sequencing was blood. The receptor set was obtained from a girl under 18 with multiple sclerosis.

The chain couples TRBV3-1 to TRBJ1-5; the match to TRBD1 covers 8 bases. V shed 4 bases and J 6 bases; nucleotides not matched to a gene: 5. CDR1 is LGHDT and CDR2 is YNNKEL in the germline V gene (reference sequence). The CDR3 runs to 14 residues. CDR3 nucleotide sequence: TGTGCCAGCAGCCGCACAGGGGGGGTTCAGCCCCAGCATTTT. Amino acid sequence: CASSRTGGVQPQHF.

DNA for the CDR3: TGTGCCAGCAGGTCAATACAGGCCGCGAACACTGAAGCTTTCTTT. It yields the protein CASRSIQAANTEAFF. The J gene is TRBJ1-1, the V gene TRBV12-3 or TRBV12-4, with D perhaps TRBD1 (5 bases). Trimming took off 6 bases at V and 1 base at J, with 15 bases between the two ends. The CDR3 is 15 amino acids.

This clonotype has just a few counts. The CDR3 DNA reads as TGCAGTGCTAGAGATGAGGGGGGGGGCTACGAGCAGTACTTC. Translation gives CSARDEGGGYEQYF. The rearrangement links TRBV20-1 to TRBJ2-7, with TRBD2 as a possible D gene (7 bases). The CDR3 sequence is 14 residues long. Between the trimmed V and J ends, which lost 0 bases and 3 bases, there was a span of 12 bases. Germline V CDR1 and CDR2: DFQATT, SNEGSKA (reference sequence).

This chain joins TRBV14 and TRBJ2-5; D uncertain. V gave up 1 base and J gave up 7 bases, with 7 bases separating them. From germline, CDR1 is SGHDN and CDR2 FVKESK. The CDR3 is 12 amino acids. The CDR3 region has the DNA TGTGCCAGCAGCCAAGCCACGGGGACCCAGTACTTC. Protein product: CASSQATGTQYF.

This clonotype was detected only a few times. This chain links TRBV27 with TRBJ2-5; no firm D call. The better agreement between TRBJ2-7 and the DNA end casts doubt on the J call. The length of the CDR3 is 13 residues. Germline CDR1 MNHEY, CDR2 SMNVEV (reference sequence). The CDR3 region has the DNA TGTGCCAGCAGTTTATCGAGCCCAGTCGAGCAGTACTTC. This codes for CASSLSSPVEQYF.

The chain employs TRBV7-9 and TRBJ2-4, with D maybe TRBD2 (6 bases). The J call may be wrong; the DNA end is better matched by TRBJ2-5. The CDR3 totals 15 residues. Germline assignment: CDR1 SEHNR and CDR2 FQNEAQ (reference sequence). The CDR3 DNA sequence: TGTGCCAGCAGCCCGCCCCGTGGAGGGACTGAGACCCAGTACTTC. Amino acids: CASSPPRGGTETQYF.

This clonotype has more than one count but fewer than ten. The CDR3 spells CASSLAGQGRGETQYF. CDR3 sequence (DNA): TGTGCCAGCAGTTTAGCGGGACAGGGTCGAGGAGAGACCCAGTACTTC. The chain recombines TRBV12-3 or TRBV12-4 with TRBJ2-5; 9 nucleotides agree with TRBD1. This CDR3 spans 16 amino acids. The V segment lost 0 bases and the J segment 4 bases; nucleotides outside the gene matches: 6.

In DNA, the CDR3 is TGCAGTGCTAGAGCCTCCTTTAGCCTGAAAGATTCACCCCTCCACTTT. It encodes CSARASFSLKDSPLHF. The chain joins TRBV20-1 to TRBJ1-6; no clear D. This CDR3 is 16 amino acids long. V was cut by 1 base and J by 8 bases, with 18 bases left in between. Germline lookup yields CDR1 DFQATT and CDR2 SNEGSKA (reference sequence).

This clonotype appeared a single time. The genes are TRBV7-9 and TRBJ2-1; D is tentatively TRBD1 or TRBD2 (5 bases each). Germline V CDR1 and CDR2: SEHNR, FQNEAQ (reference sequence). The CDR3 length is 17 residues. V gave up 4 bases and J gave up 2 bases, with 18 bases separating them. This CDR3 reads CASSSVAGDAPYNEQFF. The CDR3 DNA is TGTGCCAGCAGCTCGGTGGCCGGGGACGCCCCCTACAATGAGCAGTTCTTC.

The chain is built from TRBV5-1 and TRBJ2-7, with 8 bases fitting TRBD2. Germline values: CDR1 SGHRS, CDR2 YFSETQ. After removal of 4 bases from V and 10 bases from J, the junction contained 13 bases not matched to a gene. This CDR3 comprises 14 residues. The CDR3 spells CASSPGLAPEIQYF. The CDR3 DNA follows: TGCGCCAGCAGCCCAGGACTAGCTCCAGAGATCCAGTACTTC.

The V gene is TRBV20-1, the J gene TRBJ2-1; 7 bases align to TRBD2. The CDR3 is 15 residues long. Germline V lookup: CDR1 DFQATT, CDR2 SNEGSKA (reference sequence). The junction had 9 bases not matched to a gene; V was cut back by 2 bases and J by 5 bases. The CDR3 bases are TGCAGTGCTAGAACGAGCGGGATATCCCACAATGAGCAGTTCTTC. Its translation is CSARTSGISHNEQFF.